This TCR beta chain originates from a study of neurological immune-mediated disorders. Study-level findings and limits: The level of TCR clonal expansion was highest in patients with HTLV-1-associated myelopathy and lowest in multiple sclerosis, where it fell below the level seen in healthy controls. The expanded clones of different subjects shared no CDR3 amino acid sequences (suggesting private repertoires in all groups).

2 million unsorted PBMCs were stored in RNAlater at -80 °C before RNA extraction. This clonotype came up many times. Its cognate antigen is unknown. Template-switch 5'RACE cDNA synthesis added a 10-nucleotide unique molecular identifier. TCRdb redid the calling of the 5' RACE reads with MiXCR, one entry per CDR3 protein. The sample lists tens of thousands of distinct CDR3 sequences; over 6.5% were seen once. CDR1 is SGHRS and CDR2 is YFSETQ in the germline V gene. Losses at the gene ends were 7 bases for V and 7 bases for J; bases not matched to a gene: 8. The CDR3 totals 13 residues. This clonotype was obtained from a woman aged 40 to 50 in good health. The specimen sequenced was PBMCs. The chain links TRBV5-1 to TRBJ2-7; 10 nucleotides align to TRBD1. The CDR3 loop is CASSRTGGFEQYF. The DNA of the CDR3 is TGCGCCAGCTCCAGGACAGGGGGATTTGAGCAGTACTTC.